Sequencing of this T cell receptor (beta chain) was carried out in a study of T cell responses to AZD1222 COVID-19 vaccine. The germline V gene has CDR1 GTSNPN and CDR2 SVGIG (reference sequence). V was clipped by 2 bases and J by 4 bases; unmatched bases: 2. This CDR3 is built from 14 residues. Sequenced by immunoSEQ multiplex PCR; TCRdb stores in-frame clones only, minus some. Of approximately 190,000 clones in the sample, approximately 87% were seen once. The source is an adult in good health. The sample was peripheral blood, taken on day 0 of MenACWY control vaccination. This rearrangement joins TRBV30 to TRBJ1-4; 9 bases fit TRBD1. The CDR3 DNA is TGTGCCTGGAGTCGGGACAGGGTTAATGAAAAACTGTTTTTT. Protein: CAWSRDRVNEKLFF.